The 4 T cell receptor beta chains in this list originate from one sample, sequenced in a study of T cell changes during pregnancy in multiple sclerosis. The data were produced by immunoSEQ multiplex PCR, yet TCRdb's version contains in-frame clones alone and is incomplete. The table lists around 99,000 clones, around 92% of them singletons, with around 0.8% in the top ten. The material sequenced was peripheral blood, taken in the third trimester of pregnancy. These receptors all come from a female donor in good health, enrolled as a control in a pregnancy study.

This clone was counted a single time. This chain joins TRBV5-1 and TRBJ2-1; TRBD2 aligns across 14 bases. The germline gives CDR1 SGHRS, CDR2 YFSETQ. CDR3 length: 16 residues. Trimming at V came to 0 bases and at J to 6 bases, leaving 2 bases not matched to a gene. Here the CDR3 DNA reads TGCGCCAGCAGCTTGGGGACTAGCGGGGGGCTCAATGAGCAGTTCTTC. This encodes CASSLGTSGGLNEQFF.

The gene calls are TRBV19 and TRBJ1-5; tentatively, D is TRBD1 (5 bases). This CDR3 comprises 11 residues. CDR1 and CDR2 from the germline V gene are LNHDA and SQIVND (reference sequence). V was pared by 7 bases and J by 6 bases, with 7 bases between. In DNA, the CDR3 is TGTGCCAGTATAAGGGGTCAGCCCCAGCATTTT. It codes for CASIRGQPQHF.

The chain employs TRBV5-1 and TRBJ1-2; 7 bases are a match to TRBD1. Per germline, CDR1 SGHRS and CDR2 YFSETQ. J was trimmed by 11 bases and V by 0 bases; bases with no gene match: 10. The CDR3 runs to 14 residues. CDR3 amino acids: CASSLADRSGRYTF. The CDR3 DNA reads as TGCGCCAGCAGCTTGGCGGACAGGAGCGGAAGGTACACCTTC. The whole variable domain, filled in from reference TRBV5-1 and TRBJ1-2, reads KAGVTQTPRYLIKTRGQQVTLSCSPISGHRSVSWYQQTPGQGLQFLFEYFSETQRNKGNFPGRFSGRQFSNSRSEMNVSTLELGDSALYLCASSLADRSGRYTFGSGTRLTVV.

The CDR3 loop is CASSPGTGTNYGYTF. The CDR3 region has the DNA TGTGCCAGCTCACCCGGGACAGGAACTAACTATGGCTACACCTTC. The J gene is TRBJ1-2, the V gene TRBV18; 8 positions agree with TRBD1. This CDR3 spans 15 amino acids. Germline CDR1 is KGHSH and CDR2 is LQKENI. After removal of 3 bases from V and 0 bases from J, the junction contained 3 bases not matched to a gene.